The source of this T cell receptor (beta chain) is a study of CD8 T cells in Susac syndrome. With random hexamers, reverse transcription was performed on roughly 0.45 to 1 ug of RNA. TCRdb passed the immunoSEQ multiplex PCR reads through MiXCR, listing each CDR3 protein once. The data contain approximately 180,000 distinct CDR3 sequences, around 93% of them singletons. The receptor comes from a human donor with multiple sclerosis. Sequencing was carried out using CD4+ T cells from PBMCs.

The CDR3 protein is CASSGDTGYNEQFF. In DNA form, the CDR3 reads TGCGCCAGCAGCGGGGACACAGGTTACAATGAGCAGTTCTTC. The chain joins TRBV5-1 to TRBJ2-1; weak D call: TRBD1 (6 bases). Trimming removed 4 bases at V and 4 bases at J, with 12 bases between. The CDR3 has 14 residues. CDR1 SGHRS and CDR2 YFSETQ come from the germline V gene.